The sequence of this T cell receptor (beta chain) was determined in a study of breast tumors, draining lymph nodes, adjacent tissues. Regarding the study as a whole: Compared with lymph nodes, tumors were less diverse; compared with nontumor tissue, more. Luminal-like breast cancer showed significantly higher tumor–nontumor repertoire similarity than basal-like. The data were judged consistent with most tumor T cells coming from lymph node and expanding in tumor. The lymph node origin of tumor T cells was framed as consistent with a hypothesis, not demonstrated.

This CDR3 has 12 residues. V lost 7 bases and J 6 bases, leaving 10 bases between the germline ends. Germline CDR1 is MNHNY and CDR2 is SVGAGI (reference sequence). Axillary draining lymph nodes of breast cancer patients supplied the node samples. The table lists this clonotype with many counts. Its antigen is not known. TCRdb reanalysed the multiplex PCR reads using MiXCR and keeps one entry per CDR3 protein. The data hold around 130,000 distinct CDR3 sequences, with 32% observed a single time. The sequence was collected from a female donor with breast cancer. Some clones in this sample may be carry-over from other donors' samples. The chain couples TRBV6-6 to TRBJ1-5, with no clear D. The specimen sequenced was axillary lymph node tissue. The CDR3 sequence is CASNPRGQPQHF. The DNA of the CDR3 is TGTGCCAGCAATCCCCGGGGTCAGCCCCAGCATTTT.